Listed below are T cell receptor beta chains from one sample, sequenced in a study of post-analysis software for immune sequencing data. One entry per CDR3 protein, called by TCRdb with MiXCR from the PCR reads. The profile shows about half a million distinct CDR3 sequences, roughly 45% of them singletons. Sequenced input: blood. These receptor sequences come from a girl between 5 and 17 years old with multiple sclerosis. Each CDR3 is given with its conserved first and last residue. A D gene is named only where the DNA matches it firmly. Size is omitted from some rows. Given values are once, few, many or a class for expanded clones.

size	V	D	J	CDR3	DNA
-	TRBV24-1	TRBD1	TRBJ2-1	CATSDLETGSGNEQFF	TGTGCCACCAGTGATTTAGAGACAGGGTCGGGTAATGAGCAGTTCTTC
-	TRBV20-1	-	TRBJ2-7	CSALNSPSEQYF	TGCAGTGCTCTGAACTCCCCAAGCGAGCAGTACTTC
-	TRBV3-1	-	TRBJ2-7	CASRQESLEGIYEQYF	TGTGCCAGCAGACAAGAAAGCCTCGAAGGAATCTACGAGCAGTACTTC
many	TRBV7-2	TRBD2	TRBJ2-7	CASSADSGRGEQYF	TGTGCCAGCAGCGCTGATAGCGGGAGGGGTGAGCAGTACTTC
-	TRBV7-2	-	TRBJ2-6	CATTIQGTRANVLTF	TGTGCCACCACAATACAGGGGACTAGGGCCAACGTCCTGACTTTC
-	TRBV5-5	-	TRBJ1-1	CASSSPTGLTEAFF	TGTGCCAGCAGCTCCCCGACAGGACTCACTGAAGCTTTCTTT
few	TRBV12-3/TRBV12-4	-	TRBJ1-1	CASSLGQSTEAFF	TGTGCCAGCAGTTTAGGACAGAGCACTGAAGCTTTCTTT
few	TRBV9	-	TRBJ2-1	CASSVEGQRAGEQFF	TGTGCCAGCAGCGTAGAGGGCCAGCGGGCGGGTGAGCAGTTCTTC
-	TRBV7-3	TRBD2	TRBJ2-7	CASSLGASSGSYEQYF	TGTGCCAGCAGCTTGGGCGCATCTAGCGGGAGCTACGAGCAGTACTTC
-	TRBV2	TRBD2	TRBJ2-3	CASSEATSGTSTDTQYF	TGTGCCAGCAGTGAAGCCACTAGCGGGACTAGCACAGATACGCAGTATTTT
few	TRBV7-2	-	TRBJ2-5	CASGVGAYPQETQYF	TGTGCCAGCGGGGTGGGGGCCTACCCCCAAGAGACCCAGTACTTC